This TCR beta chain was obtained from a study of response to subunit inactivated influenza vaccine. The V gene lost 2 bases and the J gene lost 0 bases, with 9 bases spanning the gap. The CDR3 runs to 14 residues. From germline, CDR1 is SGDLS and CDR2 YYNGEE. This clonotype was counted at least ten times. TCRdb redid the calling of the RT-PCR reads with MiXCR, one entry per CDR3 protein. The data hold under 200,000 distinct CDR3 sequences, with less than 15% observed a single time. The same data also went into a second study, on T cells expressing NK-cell markers. Per that study: Libraries used 5'RACE template switching adding universal primer site and UMIs.

The sequences come from CD8+ T cells sorted from PBMCs, collected about 11 days after vaccination. The V call is TRBV9, the J call TRBJ2-7; a weak D match, TRBD1 (5 bases). This clonotype was sampled from a man aged 50 to 59 who received an inactivated influenza vaccine. In DNA, the CDR3 is TGTGCCAGCAGCGTCAGGGTGTTCTCCTACGAGCAGTACTTC. It yields the protein CASSVRVFSYEQYF.